In this sample, the clone carrying this TCR beta chain turned up a few times. Assignment of participants to cohorts was predicated upon participant-reported clinical history. Per the authors' pipeline: Nucleated cell number was recorded as an estimate derived from reference gene primer amplification. Here immunoSEQ multiplex PCR was the method, and the copy in TCRdb shows in-frame clones only, minus some. From that table come the V and J calls and clone size; the DNA was used to work out D and trimming. The sample includes some 200,000 clones, roughly 80% of them seen just once. The sample belongs to a study of blood T cell repertoires in COVID-19. As for the study in general: Whether acute or convalescent, the COVID-19 samples came from the United States, Italy and Spain. From T cells, B-cell-depleted T cells, or PBMCs came the material, which was cDNA or gDNA.

Trimming cost V 2 bases and J 6 bases; bases outside gene matches: 5. The CDR3 has 15 residues. Germline V gene lookup returns CDR1 MNHEY and CDR2 SVGEGT. This receptor was identified in a middle-aged woman with acute COVID-19. The rearrangement links TRBV6-2 or TRBV6-3 to TRBJ2-2; TRBD2 agrees at 8 bases. The source material was PBMCs or T cells enriched from blood (not recorded which). The CDR3, as DNA: TGTGCCAGCAGTTACGGCGGGAGGTATCCCGGGGAGCTGTTTTTT. Translation: CASSYGGRYPGELFF.